This record covers a single TCR beta chain. No antigen is known for it. Some clones are missing from TCRdb's copy, which holds only in-frame ones; the method was immunoSEQ multiplex PCR. The sample holds some 78,000 clones, about 96% seen once. Thymic samples were excised during corrective heart operations. Infants served as donors; they were healthy and Finnish and were having corrective surgery for congenital heart defects. The data are from a study of human thymus T cells. Points from the study as a whole: Thymic and blood repertoires showed apparently biased V and J gene usage. Unrelated individuals had highly overlapping thymic repertoires, as reported in related research.

This TCR derives from a boy under two years old with a congenital heart defect but otherwise immunologically healthy. Specimen: thymus tissue.

CDR3 sequence (DNA): TGTGCCAGCAGCTTAGGAGCTGTCCGCTCCTACAATGAGCAGTTCTTC. Its protein product is CASSLGAVRSYNEQFF. V is TRBV7-9 and J is TRBJ2-1; no definite D call. The germline gives CDR1 SEHNR, CDR2 FQNEAQ (reference sequence). The V and J ends lost 1 base and 0 bases respectively, with 10 bases between them. The CDR3 has 16 residues.